This T cell receptor beta chain is from a study of beta chain features in type 1 diabetes. Whole-study results and caveats: People with Type 1 diabetes carried modestly yet significantly shorter TCRB CDR3s in all four CD4+ subsets. Whether HLA type affects TCRB rearrangement stayed undetermined in the present work. Cells that show high TCR expression could be over-represented by cDNA sequencing.

The isolated RNA, all of it, was reverse transcribed, so expressed TCRB transcripts were what got sequenced. Clones were sequenced by immunoSEQ multiplex PCR, and TCRdb holds only the in-frame ones, with some missing. Among 550,000 to 850,000 clones listed, around an eighth were seen once. Remarks on this clone: Its target is unknown.

Trimming pared 0 bases from V and 11 bases from J, leaving 12 bases between. Per germline, CDR1 SGDLS and CDR2 YYNGEE. The CDR3 is made up of 13 amino acids. Sequencing used naive CD4+ T cells from blood. The chain is built from TRBV9 and TRBJ1-3, with D uncertain. The sequence derives from a man in his late teens or twenties with type 1 diabetes. In DNA, the CDR3 is TGTGCCAGCAGCGTAGTTGGGGTTGGGGCCATATATTTT. It codes for CASSVVGVGAIYF.